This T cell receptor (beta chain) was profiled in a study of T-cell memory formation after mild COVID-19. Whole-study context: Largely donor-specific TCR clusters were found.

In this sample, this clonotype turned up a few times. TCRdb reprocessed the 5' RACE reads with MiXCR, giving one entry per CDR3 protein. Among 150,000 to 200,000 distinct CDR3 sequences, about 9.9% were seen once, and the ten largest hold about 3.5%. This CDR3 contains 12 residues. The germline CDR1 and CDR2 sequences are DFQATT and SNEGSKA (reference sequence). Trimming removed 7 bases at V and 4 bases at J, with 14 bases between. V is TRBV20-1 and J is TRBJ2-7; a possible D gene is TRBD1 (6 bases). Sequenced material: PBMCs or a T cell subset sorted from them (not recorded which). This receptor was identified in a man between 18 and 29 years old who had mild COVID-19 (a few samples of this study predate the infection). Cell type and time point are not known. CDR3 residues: CSVKTQGYEQYF. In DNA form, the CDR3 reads TGCAGTGTTAAGACCCAGGGGTACGAGCAGTACTTC.